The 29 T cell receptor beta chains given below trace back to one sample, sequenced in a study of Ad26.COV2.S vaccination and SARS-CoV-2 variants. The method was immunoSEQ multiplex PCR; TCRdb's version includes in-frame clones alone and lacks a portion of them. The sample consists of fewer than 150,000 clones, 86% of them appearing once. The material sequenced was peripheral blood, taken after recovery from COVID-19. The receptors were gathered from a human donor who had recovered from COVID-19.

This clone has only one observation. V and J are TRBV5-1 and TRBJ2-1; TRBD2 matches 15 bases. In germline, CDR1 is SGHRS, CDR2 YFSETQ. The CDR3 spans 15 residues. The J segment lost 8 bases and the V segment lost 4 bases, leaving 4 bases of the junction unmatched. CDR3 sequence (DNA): TGCGCCAGCAGCCCGGGACTAGCGGGGGGATATGAGCAGTTCTTC. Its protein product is CASSPGLAGGYEQFF.

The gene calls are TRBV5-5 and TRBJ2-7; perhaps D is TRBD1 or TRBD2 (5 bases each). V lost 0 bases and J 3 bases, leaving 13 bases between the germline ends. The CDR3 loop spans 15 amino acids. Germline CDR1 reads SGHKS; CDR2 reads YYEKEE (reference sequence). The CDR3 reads CASSLVLGTYYEQYF. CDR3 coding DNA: TGTGCCAGCAGCTTGGTTTTAGGGACCTACTACGAGCAGTACTTC.

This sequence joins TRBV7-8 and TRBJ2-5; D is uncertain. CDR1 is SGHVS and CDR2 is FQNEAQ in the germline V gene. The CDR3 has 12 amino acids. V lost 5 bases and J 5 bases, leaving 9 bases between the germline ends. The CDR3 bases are TGTGCCAGCAGCCCCGGGTGGGAGACCCAGTACTTC. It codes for CASSPGWETQYF.

This CDR3 is CSVDRRGSTDTQYF. For the CDR3, the DNA is TGCAGCGTTGATCGGCGGGGGAGCACAGATACGCAGTATTTT. This chain connects TRBV29-1 to TRBJ2-3; the match to TRBD2 covers 7 bases. The V gene end was trimmed by 3 bases and the J gene end by 0 bases; junction bases not matched to a gene: 3. The CDR3 contains 14 residues. Per the germline V gene, CDR1 is SQVTM and CDR2 is ANQGSEA.

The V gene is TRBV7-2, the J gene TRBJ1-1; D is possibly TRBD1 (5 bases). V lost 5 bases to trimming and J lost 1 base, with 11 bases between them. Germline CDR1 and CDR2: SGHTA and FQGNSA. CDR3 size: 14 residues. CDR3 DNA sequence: TGTGCCAGCAGCGGCAGGGTTGCGAACACTGAAGCTTTCTTT. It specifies CASSGRVANTEAFF.

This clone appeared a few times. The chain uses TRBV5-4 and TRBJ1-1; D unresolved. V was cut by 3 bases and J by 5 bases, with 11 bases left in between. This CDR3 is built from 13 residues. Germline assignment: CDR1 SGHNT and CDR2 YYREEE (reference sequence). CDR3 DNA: TGTGCCAGCAGCTCTGACGTGGAGACTGAAGCTTTCTTT. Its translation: CASSSDVETEAFF.

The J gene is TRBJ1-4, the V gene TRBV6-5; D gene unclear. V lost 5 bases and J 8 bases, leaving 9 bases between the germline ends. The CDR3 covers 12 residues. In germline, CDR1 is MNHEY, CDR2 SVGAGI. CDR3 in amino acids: CASSMGREKLFF. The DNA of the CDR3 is TGTGCCAGCAGTATGGGTCGGGAAAAACTGTTTTTT.

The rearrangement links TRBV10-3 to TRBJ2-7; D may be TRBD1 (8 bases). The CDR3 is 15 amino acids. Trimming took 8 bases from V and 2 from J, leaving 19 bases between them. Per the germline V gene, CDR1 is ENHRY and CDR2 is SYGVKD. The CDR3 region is CAIGGGQEETYEQYF. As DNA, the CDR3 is TGTGCCATCGGGGGGGGACAGGAGGAAACCTACGAGCAGTACTTC.

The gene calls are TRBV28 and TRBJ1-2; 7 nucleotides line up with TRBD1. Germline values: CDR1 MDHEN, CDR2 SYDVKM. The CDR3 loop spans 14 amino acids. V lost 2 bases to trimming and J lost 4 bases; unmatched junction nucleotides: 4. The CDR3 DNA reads TGTGCCAGCAGTTTAGCGACAGGGATCTATGGCTACACCTTC. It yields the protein CASSLATGIYGYTF.

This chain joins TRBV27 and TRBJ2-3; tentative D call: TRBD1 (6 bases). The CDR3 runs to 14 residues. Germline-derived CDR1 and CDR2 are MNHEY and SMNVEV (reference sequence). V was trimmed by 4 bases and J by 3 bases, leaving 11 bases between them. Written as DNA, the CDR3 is TGTGCCAGCAGTTCCTACACAGGGACAGATACGCAGTATTTT. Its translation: CASSSYTGTDTQYF.

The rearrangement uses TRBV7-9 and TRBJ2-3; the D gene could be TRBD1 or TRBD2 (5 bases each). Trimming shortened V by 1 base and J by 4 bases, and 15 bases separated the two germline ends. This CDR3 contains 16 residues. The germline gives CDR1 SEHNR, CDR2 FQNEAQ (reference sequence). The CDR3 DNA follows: TGTGCCAGCAGCTTAGTGGAGGTAGGGGTGCCAGATACGCAGTATTTT. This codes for CASSLVEVGVPDTQYF.

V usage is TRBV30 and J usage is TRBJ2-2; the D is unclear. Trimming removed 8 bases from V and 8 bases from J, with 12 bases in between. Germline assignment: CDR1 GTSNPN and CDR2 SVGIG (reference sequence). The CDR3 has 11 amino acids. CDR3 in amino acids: CAVAGLGELFF. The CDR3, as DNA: TGTGCCGTCGCCGGGTTGGGGGAGCTGTTTTTT.

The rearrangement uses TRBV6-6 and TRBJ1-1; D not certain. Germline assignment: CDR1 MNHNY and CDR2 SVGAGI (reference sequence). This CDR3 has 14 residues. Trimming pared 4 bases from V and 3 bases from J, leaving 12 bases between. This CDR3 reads CASSFQIAYTEAFF. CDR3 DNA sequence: TGTGCCAGCAGTTTTCAGATAGCCTACACTGAAGCTTTCTTT.

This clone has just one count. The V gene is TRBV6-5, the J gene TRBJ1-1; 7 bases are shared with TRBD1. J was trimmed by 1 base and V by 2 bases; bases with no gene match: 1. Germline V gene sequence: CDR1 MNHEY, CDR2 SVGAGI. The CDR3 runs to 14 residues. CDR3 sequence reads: CASSYRGRNTEAFF. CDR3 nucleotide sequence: TGTGCCAGCAGTTACAGGGGGCGGAACACTGAAGCTTTCTTT.

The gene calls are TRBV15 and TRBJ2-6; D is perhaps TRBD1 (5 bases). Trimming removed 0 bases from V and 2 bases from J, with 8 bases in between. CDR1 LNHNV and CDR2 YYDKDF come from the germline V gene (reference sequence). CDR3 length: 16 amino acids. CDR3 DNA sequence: TGTGCCACCAGCAGAGATCTAGGGGCTGGGGCCAACGTCCTGACTTTC. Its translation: CATSRDLGAGANVLTF. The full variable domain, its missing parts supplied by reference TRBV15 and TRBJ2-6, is DAMVIQNPRYQVTQFGKPVTLSCSQTLNHNVMYWYQQKSSQAPKLLFHYYDKDFNNEADTPDNFQSRRPNTSFCFLDIRSPGLGDTAMYLCATSRDLGAGANVLTFGAGSRLTVL.

DNA of the CDR3: TGTGCCAGCAGTCCCGACAGGACGTACCAAGAGACCCAGTACTTC. Translation gives CASSPDRTYQETQYF. J is TRBJ2-5 and V is TRBV2, with D perhaps matching TRBD1 (6 bases). This CDR3 contains 15 residues. Germline CDR1 is SNHLY and CDR2 is FYNNEI. Trimming stripped 5 bases from V and 0 bases from J, with 13 bases between.

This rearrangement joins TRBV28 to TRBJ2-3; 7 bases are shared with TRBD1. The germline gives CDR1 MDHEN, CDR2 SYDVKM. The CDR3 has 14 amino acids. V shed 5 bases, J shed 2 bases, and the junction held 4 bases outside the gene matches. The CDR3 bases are TGTGCCAGCAGTACTGGACAGGTCACAGATACGCAGTATTTT. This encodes CASSTGQVTDTQYF. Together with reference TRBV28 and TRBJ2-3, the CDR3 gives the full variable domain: DVKVTQSSRYLVKRTGEKVFLECVQDMDHENMFWYRQDPGLGLRLIYFSYDVKMKEKGDIPEGYSVSREKKERFSLILESASTNQTSMYLCASSTGQVTDTQYFGPGTRLTVL.

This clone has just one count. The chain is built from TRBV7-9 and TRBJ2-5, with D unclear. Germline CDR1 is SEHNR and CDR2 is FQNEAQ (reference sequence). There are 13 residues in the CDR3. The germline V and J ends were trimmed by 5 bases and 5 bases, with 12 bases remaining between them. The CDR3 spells CASSLTVEETQYF. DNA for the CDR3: TGTGCCAGCAGCCTAACGGTGGAGGAGACCCAGTACTTC.

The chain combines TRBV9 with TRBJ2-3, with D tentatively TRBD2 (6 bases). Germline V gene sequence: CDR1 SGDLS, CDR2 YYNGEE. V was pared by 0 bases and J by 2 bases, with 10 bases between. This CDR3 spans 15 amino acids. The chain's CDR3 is CASSVEGGNTDTQYF. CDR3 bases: TGTGCCAGCAGCGTAGAGGGCGGGAACACAGATACGCAGTATTTT.

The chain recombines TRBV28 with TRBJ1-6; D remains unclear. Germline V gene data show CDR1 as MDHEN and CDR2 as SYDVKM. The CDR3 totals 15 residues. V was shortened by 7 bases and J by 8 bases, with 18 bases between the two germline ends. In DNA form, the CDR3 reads TGTGCCAGCACCGACCCCCCGGCCGGTTATTCACCCCTCCACTTT. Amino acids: CASTDPPAGYSPLHF.

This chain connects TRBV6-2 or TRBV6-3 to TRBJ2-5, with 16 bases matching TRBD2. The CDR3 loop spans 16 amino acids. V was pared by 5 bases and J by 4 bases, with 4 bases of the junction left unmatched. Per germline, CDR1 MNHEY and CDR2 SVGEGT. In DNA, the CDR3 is TGTGCCAGCAGTCCCGGGACTAGCGGGGGGGCAGAGACCCAGTACTTC. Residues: CASSPGTSGGAETQYF.

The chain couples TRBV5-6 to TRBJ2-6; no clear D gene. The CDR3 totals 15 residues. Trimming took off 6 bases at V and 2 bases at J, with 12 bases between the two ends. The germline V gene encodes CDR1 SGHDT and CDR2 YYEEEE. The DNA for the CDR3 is TGTGCCAGCACCTGGGCCGGTACTGGGGCCAACGTCCTGACTTTC. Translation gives CASTWAGTGANVLTF.

The CDR3 sequence: CAISDGLADQYF. As DNA, the CDR3 is TGTGCCATCAGTGACGGACTAGCGGATCAGTACTTC. The rearrangement joins TRBV10-3 to TRBJ2-7; 10 bases are a match to TRBD2. Unmatched junction bases numbered 3, after V lost 3 bases and J lost 10 bases. In germline, CDR1 is ENHRY, CDR2 SYGVKD. This CDR3 is built from 12 residues.

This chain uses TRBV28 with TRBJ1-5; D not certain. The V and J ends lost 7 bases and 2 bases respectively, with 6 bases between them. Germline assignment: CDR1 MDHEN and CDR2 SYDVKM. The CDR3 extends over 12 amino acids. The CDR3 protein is CASKDGNQPQHF. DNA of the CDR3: TGTGCCAGCAAGGACGGCAATCAGCCCCAGCATTTT.

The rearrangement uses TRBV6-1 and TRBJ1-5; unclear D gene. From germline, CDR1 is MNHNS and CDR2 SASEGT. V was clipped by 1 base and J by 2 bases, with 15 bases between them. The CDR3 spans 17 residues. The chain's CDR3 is CASSEGLTRIRNQPQHF. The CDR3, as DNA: TGTGCCAGCAGTGAAGGTTTGACACGCATTCGCAATCAGCCCCAGCATTTT.

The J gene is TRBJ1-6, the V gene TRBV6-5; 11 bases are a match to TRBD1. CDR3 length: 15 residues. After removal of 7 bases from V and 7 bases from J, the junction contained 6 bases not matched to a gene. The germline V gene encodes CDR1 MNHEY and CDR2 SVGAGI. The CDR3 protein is CASTRDRGWNSPLHF. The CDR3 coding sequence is TGTGCCAGCACCAGGGACAGGGGGTGGAATTCACCCCTCCACTTT.

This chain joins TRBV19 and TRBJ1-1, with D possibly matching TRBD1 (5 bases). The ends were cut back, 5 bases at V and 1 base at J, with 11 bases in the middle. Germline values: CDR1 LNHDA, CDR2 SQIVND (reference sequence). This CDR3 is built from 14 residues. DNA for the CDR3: TGTGCCAGTAGTGATGGACACAGGAACACTGAAGCTTTCTTT. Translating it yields CASSDGHRNTEAFF.

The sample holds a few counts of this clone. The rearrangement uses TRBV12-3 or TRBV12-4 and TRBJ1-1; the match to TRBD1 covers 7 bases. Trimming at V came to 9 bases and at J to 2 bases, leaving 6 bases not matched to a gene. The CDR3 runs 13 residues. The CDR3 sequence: CASRDRANTEAFF. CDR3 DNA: TGTGCCAGTAGGGACAGAGCAAACACTGAAGCTTTCTTT.

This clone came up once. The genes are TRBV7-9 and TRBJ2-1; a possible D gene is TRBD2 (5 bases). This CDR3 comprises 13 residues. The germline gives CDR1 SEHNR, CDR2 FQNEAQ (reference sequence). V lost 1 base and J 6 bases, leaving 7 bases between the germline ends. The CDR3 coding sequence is TGTGCCAGCAGCTTAGGAGGGTTCAATGAGCAGTTCTTC. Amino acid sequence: CASSLGGFNEQFF. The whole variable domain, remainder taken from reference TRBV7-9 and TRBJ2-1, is DTGVSQNPRHKITKRGQNVTFRCDPISEHNRLYWYRQTLGQGPEFLTYFQNEAQLEKSRLLSDRFSAERPKGSFSTLEIQRTEQGDSAMYLCASSLGGFNEQFFGPGTRLTVL.